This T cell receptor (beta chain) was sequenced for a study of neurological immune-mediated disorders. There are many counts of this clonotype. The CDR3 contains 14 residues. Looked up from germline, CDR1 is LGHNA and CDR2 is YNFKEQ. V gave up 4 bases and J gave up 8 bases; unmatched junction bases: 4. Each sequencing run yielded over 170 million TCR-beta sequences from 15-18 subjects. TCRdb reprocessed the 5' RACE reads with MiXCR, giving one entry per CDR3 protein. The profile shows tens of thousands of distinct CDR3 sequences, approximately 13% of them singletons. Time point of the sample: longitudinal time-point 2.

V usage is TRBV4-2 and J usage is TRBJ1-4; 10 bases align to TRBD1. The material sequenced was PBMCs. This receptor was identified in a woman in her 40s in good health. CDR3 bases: TGTGCCAGCAGCCGCGGACAGGGGGGGGAAAAACTGTTTTTT. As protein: CASSRGQGGEKLFF.